The entry that follows covers one T cell receptor beta chain sequence. Its antigen specificity is not known. No base qualities exist here, and no much larger clone lies one base off it. The CDR3 measures 14 amino acids from cysteine to phenylalanine. Only the CDR3 DNA stays, 42 bases, in frame from base 1. At the junction V is shortened by 6 bases and J by 3 bases; bases outside the gene matches: 6. The germline V gene (reference sequence) gives CDR1 as LNHDA and CDR2 as SQIVND. This sample is drawn from a study of T cell changes during pregnancy in multiple sclerosis (dated by TCRdb to the late 2010s). About the full investigation: The study examined how the T cell repertoire changed over the course of pregnancy in women with multiple sclerosis.

The method was the immunoSEQ multiplex PCR assay. TCRdb re-hosts the immuneACCESS table, in-frame sequences only. Its copies lack some clones; in the studies checked, an unresolved V gene accounts for under half of them, and the cause for the rest is not known. This sample lists tens of thousands of clones; over 80% were detected once. The top ten clonotypes cover 0.45% to 0.6% of the sample. The chain was built from TRBV19 and TRBJ2-7; 9 of the junction bases match TRBD2. The receptor's source is a female donor with multiple sclerosis, enrolled in a pregnancy study. Material: CD4+ T cells from peripheral blood mononuclear cells, obtained in the second trimester of pregnancy. The CDR3 region has the sequence CASRKAGGLYEQYF. Here is the DNA: TGTGCCAGTAGAAAAGCGGGAGGACTCTACGAGCAGTACTTC.